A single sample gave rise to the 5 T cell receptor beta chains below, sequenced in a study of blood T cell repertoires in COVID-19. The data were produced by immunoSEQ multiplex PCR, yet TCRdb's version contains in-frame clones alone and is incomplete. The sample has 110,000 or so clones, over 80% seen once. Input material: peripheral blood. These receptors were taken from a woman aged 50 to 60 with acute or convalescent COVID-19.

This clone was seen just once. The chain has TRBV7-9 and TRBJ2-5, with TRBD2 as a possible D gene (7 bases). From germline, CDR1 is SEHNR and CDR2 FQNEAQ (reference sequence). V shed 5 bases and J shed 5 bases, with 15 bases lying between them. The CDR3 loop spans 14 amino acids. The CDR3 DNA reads TGTGCCAGCAGCCCCTTCGGGGGGCCGGAGACCCAGTACTTC. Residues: CASSPFGGPETQYF.

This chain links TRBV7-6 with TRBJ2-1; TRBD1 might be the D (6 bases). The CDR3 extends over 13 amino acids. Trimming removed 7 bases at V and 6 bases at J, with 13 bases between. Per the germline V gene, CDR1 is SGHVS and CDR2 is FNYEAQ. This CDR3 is CASNPLRGNEQFF. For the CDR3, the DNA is TGTGCCAGCAACCCCCTCAGGGGCAATGAGCAGTTCTTC.

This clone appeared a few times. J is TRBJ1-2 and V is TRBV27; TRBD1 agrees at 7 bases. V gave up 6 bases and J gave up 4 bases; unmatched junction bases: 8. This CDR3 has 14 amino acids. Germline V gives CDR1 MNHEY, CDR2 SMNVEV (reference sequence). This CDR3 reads CASRKTGTAYGYTF. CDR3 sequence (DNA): TGTGCCAGCAGAAAAACCGGGACAGCCTATGGCTACACCTTC.

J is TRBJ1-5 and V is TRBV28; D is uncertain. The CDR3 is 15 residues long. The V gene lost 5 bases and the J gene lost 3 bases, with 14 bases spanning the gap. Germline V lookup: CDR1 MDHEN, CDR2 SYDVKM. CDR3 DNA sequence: TGTGCCAGCAGTACGCCTCTGAGGGTCAATCAGCCCCAGCATTTT. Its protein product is CASSTPLRVNQPQHF.

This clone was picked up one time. CDR3 sequence (DNA): TGTGCCACCAGTGATTACGAGGAGACCCAGTACTTC. Its translation is CATSDYEETQYF. The V gene is TRBV24-1, the J gene TRBJ2-5, with D unclear. CDR1 and CDR2 (germline): KGHDR, SFDVKD. The CDR3 contains 12 residues. Trimming took off 2 bases at V and 5 bases at J, with 5 bases between the two ends.